This T cell receptor (beta chain) was sequenced during a study of cytomegalovirus exposure and HLA in healthy donors. Regarding donors, all were healthy bone marrow donors. The study ran its PCR with 60 Vbeta and 13 Jbeta primers. Profiling relied on immunoSEQ multiplex PCR, and the TCRdb table lists in-frame clones only, not all of them. The sample shows nearly 70,000 clones, about 74% of them seen only once. Remarks on this clone: Its antigen is unidentified.

Points from the study as a whole: In an earlier analysis, about 90% or about 30%: the productive usage of most TCR beta V segments.

The V end lost 5 bases, the J end lost 4 bases, and 11 bases lay between the germline ends. This CDR3 spans 13 amino acids. Germline V gives CDR1 LNHDA, CDR2 SQIVND (reference sequence). Input material: PBMCs. The sequence derives from a woman aged 55 to 70 in good health and CMV-seropositive. The rearrangement joins TRBV19 to TRBJ1-2; D is possibly TRBD1 (5 bases). The CDR3 coding sequence is TGTGCCAGTAGTGTCGGGGGGTCCTATGGCTACACCTTC. This codes for CASSVGGSYGYTF.